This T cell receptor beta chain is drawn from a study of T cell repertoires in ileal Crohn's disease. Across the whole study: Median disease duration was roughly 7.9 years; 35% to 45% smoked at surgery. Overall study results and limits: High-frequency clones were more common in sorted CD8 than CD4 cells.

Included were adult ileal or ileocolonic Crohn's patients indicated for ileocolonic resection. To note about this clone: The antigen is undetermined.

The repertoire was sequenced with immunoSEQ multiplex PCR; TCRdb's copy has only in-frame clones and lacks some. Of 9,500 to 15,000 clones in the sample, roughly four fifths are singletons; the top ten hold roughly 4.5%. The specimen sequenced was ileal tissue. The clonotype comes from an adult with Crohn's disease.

The CDR3 DNA sequence: TGTGCCAGCAGTTGGGACAGCTCCTACGAGCAGTACTTC. Translation gives CASSWDSSYEQYF. This sequence joins TRBV5-4 and TRBJ2-7, with 7 bases identical to TRBD1. With V trimmed by 5 bases and J by 0 bases, 2 bases remained unmatched. The CDR3 spans 13 residues. CDR1 SGHNT and CDR2 YYREEE come from the germline V gene (reference sequence).